This passage covers 8 T cell receptor beta chains from one sample sequenced in a study of T cells in Graves' hyperthyroidism and ophthalmopathy. Researchers took RNA transcripts and amplified the TCR beta CDR3 regions from them. Primed by the HTBI set, a first-round RT-PCR was run on the TCR CDR3. TCRdb independently ran MiXCR on the multiplex PCR reads; one entry per CDR3 protein. The table records 550,000 to 800,000 distinct CDR3 sequences, about 17% of them present only once. The sample consisted of blood. The receptors derive from a man between 18 and 29 years old with Graves' hyperthyroidism.

This clonotype was detected many times. V usage is TRBV7-2 and J usage is TRBJ2-3, with TRBD2 identical over 9 bases. V lost 5 bases to trimming and J lost 1 base; unmatched junction nucleotides: 4. Germline V gives CDR1 SGHTA, CDR2 FQGNSA. CDR3 size: 15 residues. In nucleotides, the CDR3 is TGTGCCAGCAGCGAACGGACTAGCGGCACAGATACGCAGTATTTT. Its protein is CASSERTSGTDTQYF.

In this sample, this clonotype turned up a few times. This chain joins TRBV4-1 and TRBJ2-5; no clear D. Per the germline V gene, CDR1 is MGHRA and CDR2 is YSYEKL. V was cut by 0 bases and J by 1 base, with 9 bases left in between. The CDR3 contains 15 residues. The CDR3 region is CASSQDRVVQETQYF. As DNA, the CDR3 is TGCGCCAGCAGCCAAGATCGGGTAGTCCAAGAGACCCAGTACTTC.

The rearrangement links TRBV3-1 to TRBJ2-3, with D perhaps TRBD2 (5 bases). Trimming left V 4 bases short and J 1 base short, with 12 bases between. CDR1 and CDR2 (germline): LGHDT, YNNKEL (reference sequence). CDR3 size: 15 residues. In DNA, the CDR3 is TGTGCCAGCAGCCCCCGGGATAGGGGCACAGATACGCAGTATTTT. Translating it yields CASSPRDRGTDTQYF.

This clonotype was recorded at least ten times. The genes are TRBV20-1 and TRBJ1-2; D unclear. The CDR3 is 14 amino acids. Trimming removed 5 bases from V and 8 bases from J, with 21 bases in between. From germline, CDR1 is DFQATT and CDR2 SNEGSKA (reference sequence). In nucleotides, the CDR3 is TGCAGTGCTCGTCCCTCCGGGATCTCGAAGGGCTACACCTTC. Protein sequence: CSARPSGISKGYTF.

This clonotype has a count of ten or more. The chain joins TRBV12-3 or TRBV12-4 to TRBJ1-1; TRBD1 might be the D (5 bases). Trimming left V 6 bases short and J 1 base short, with 15 bases between. The CDR3 has 15 amino acids. CDR3 DNA sequence: TGTGCCAGCAGGACCCGGACATTTAAGAACACTGAAGCTTTCTTT. The encoded protein is CASRTRTFKNTEAFF.

This clonotype was counted many times. The chain recombines TRBV7-2 with TRBJ2-1, with TRBD2 matching over 8 bases. The V gene end was trimmed by 3 bases and the J gene end by 5 bases; junction bases not matched to a gene: 6. Germline CDR1 and CDR2: SGHTA and FQGNSA. This CDR3 is built from 15 residues. The CDR3 spells CASSLGGRIDNEQFF. The CDR3 coding sequence is TGTGCCAGCAGCTTGGGCGGGAGGATCGACAATGAGCAGTTCTTC. The full variable domain, its missing parts supplied by reference TRBV7-2 and TRBJ2-1, is GAGVSQSPSNKVTEKGKDVELRCDPISGHTALYWYRQSLGQGLEFLIYFQGNSAPDKSGLPSDRFSAERTGGSVSTLTIQRTQQEDSAVYLCASSLGGRIDNEQFFGPGTRLTVL.

The chain joins TRBV19 to TRBJ1-3, with 8 bases fitting TRBD1. Germline CDR1 LNHDA, CDR2 SQIVND (reference sequence). There are 13 residues in the CDR3. J was trimmed by 9 bases and V by 3 bases; bases with no gene match: 4. The CDR3 DNA reads as TGTGCCAGTAGTATGGGACAGGAGGGCACCATATATTTT. It is translated as CASSMGQEGTIYF.

In this sample, this clonotype turned up many times. The V gene is TRBV7-3, the J gene TRBJ2-1; 9 positions match TRBD2. The CDR3 spans 17 residues. Germline V gene sequence: CDR1 SGHTA, CDR2 FQGTGA. Germline trimming cut 0 bases from V and 9 bases from J; bases unmatched to any gene: 12. Written as DNA, the CDR3 is TGTGCCAGCAGCTTAACCCCCCTTAGCGGGAGAATCGGTGAGCAGTTCTTC. Residues: CASSLTPLSGRIGEQFF.